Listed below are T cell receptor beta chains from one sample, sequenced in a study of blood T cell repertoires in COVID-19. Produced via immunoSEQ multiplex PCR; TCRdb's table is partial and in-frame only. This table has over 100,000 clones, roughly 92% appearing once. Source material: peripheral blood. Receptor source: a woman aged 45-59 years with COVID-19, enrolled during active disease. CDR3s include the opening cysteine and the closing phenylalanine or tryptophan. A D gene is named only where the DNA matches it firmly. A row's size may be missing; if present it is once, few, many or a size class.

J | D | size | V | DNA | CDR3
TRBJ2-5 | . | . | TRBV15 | TGTGCCACCAGCAGGGCCCTGGCAATACAAGAGACCCAGTACTTC | CATSRALAIQETQYF
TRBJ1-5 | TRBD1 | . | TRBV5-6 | TGTGCCAGCAGCCGGGACAGCGATCAGCCCCAGCATTTT | CASSRDSDQPQHF
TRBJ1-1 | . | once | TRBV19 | TGTGCCAGTAGTATAGATCGTGTGGGCAGCTACACTGAAGCTTTCTTT | CASSIDRVGSYTEAFF
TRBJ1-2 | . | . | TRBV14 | TGTGCCAGCAGCCGGACGGGAGGGGCCCTCTATGGCTACACCTTC | CASSRTGGALYGYTF
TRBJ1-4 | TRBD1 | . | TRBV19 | TGTGCCAGTAGTCCCCTGGACAGGGGGCCTCTCAAGGAAAAACTGTTTTTT | CASSPLDRGPLKEKLFF
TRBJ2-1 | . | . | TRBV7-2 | TGTGCCAGCAGCCTGACAGTCTATGAGCAGTTCTTC | CASSLTVYEQFF
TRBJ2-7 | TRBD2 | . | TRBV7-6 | TGTGCCAGCACCCCGGGGGGAGAGGAGCATTACGAGCAGTACTTC | CASTPGGEEHYEQYF
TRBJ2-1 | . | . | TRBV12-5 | TGTGCTAGTTGCCCCCCCGGGATAGCGGCAAATGAGCAGTTCTTC | CASCPPGIAANEQFF
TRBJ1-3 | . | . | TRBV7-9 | TGTGCCAGCAGCCCAGGGATCTCTGGAAACACCATATATTTT | CASSPGISGNTIYF
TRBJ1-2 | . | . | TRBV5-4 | TGTGCCAGCAGCTTCGCCTCAGGGCAGAATGGCTACACCTTC | CASSFASGQNGYTF
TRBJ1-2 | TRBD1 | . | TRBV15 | TGTGCCACCAGCCCCCCAACAGGGGAAAGCTATGGCTACACCTTC | CATSPPTGESYGYTF
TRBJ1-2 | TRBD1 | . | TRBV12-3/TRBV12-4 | TGTGCCAGCAGCGGACAGGGGGTCAATGGCTACACCTTC | CASSGQGVNGYTF
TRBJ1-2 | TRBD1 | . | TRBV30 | TGTGCCTGGAGCGAGACAGGGGGCGGGGGCTACACCTTC | CAWSETGGGGYTF
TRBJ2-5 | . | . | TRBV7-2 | TGTGCCAGCACTATGACTGATAAAGAGACCCAGTACTTC | CASTMTDKETQYF
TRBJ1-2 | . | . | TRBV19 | TGTGCCAGTAGTATGAGCGGACAGTGGGGCTATGGCTACACCTTC | CASSMSGQWGYGYTF
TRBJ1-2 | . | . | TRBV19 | TGTGCCAGTAGTATAGGAAAACTGATCTATGGCTACACCTTC | CASSIGKLIYGYTF
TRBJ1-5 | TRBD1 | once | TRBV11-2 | TGTGCCAGCAGCGCGGACAGGGGGCAGGGCAATCAGCCCCAGCATTTT | CASSADRGQGNQPQHF
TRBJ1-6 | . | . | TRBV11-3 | TGTGCCAGCAGCCTTATGGGGGAGGAAAATTCACCCCTCCACTTT | CASSLMGEENSPLHF
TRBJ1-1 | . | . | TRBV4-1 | TGCGCCAGCAGCCTCGATGCGGACACTGAAGCTTTCTTT | CASSLDADTEAFF
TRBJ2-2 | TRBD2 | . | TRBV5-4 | TGTGCCAGCAGCTTTCGGGGGGGGCCGGGGGAGCTGTTTTTT | CASSFRGGPGELFF
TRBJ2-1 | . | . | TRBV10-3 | TGTGCCACAGGTGTAGGTCTGGAGCAGTTCTTC | CATGVGLEQFF
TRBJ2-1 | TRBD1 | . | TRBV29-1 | TGCAGCGCGGGGGAGACAGGGGGCGGGATCTTC | CSAGETGGGIF
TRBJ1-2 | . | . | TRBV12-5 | TGTGCTAGTGCCATGGGGGACTATGCCTATGGCTACACCTTC | CASAMGDYAYGYTF
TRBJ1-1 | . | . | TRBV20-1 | TGCAGTCCCTGGGGGCAGGGGGCTTTCTTT | CSPWGQGAFF
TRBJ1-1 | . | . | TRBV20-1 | TGCAGTGCTAGTCGAAGTCTCCCCAGGGGTTCTGAAGCTTTCTTT | CSASRSLPRGSEAFF
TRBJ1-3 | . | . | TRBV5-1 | TGCGCCAGCAAGAGGGAAGGGTCTGGAAACACCATATATTTT | CASKREGSGNTIYF
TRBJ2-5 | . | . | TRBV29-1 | TGCAGCGTTGAGATGGGCGGGTCCCAAGAGACCCAGTACTTC | CSVEMGGSQETQYF
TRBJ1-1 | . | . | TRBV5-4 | TGTGCCAGCACCCCAAGGGGCAGTTGGAACACTGAAGCTTTCTTT | CASTPRGSWNTEAFF
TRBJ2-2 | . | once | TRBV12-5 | TGTGCTAGTAGAGCCCACAGTAACACCGGGGAGCTGTTTTTT | CASRAHSNTGELFF
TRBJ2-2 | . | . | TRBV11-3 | TGTGCCAGCACCCTGTCCCGGGGGTACTCGAACACCGGGGAGCTGTTTTTT | CASTLSRGYSNTGELFF
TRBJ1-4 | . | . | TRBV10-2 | TGCGCCAGCAGGTCCCAGACAAATGAAAAACTGTTTTTT | CASRSQTNEKLFF
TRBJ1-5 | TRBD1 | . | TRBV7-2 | TGTGCCAGCAGCCGGCGGGCAGGGGGCGGTCAGCCCCAGCATTTT | CASSRRAGGGQPQHF
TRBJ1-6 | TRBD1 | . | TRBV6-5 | TGTGCCAGCAGTTATATGAGGGGACAGGGCAGTTCACCCCTCCACTTT | CASSYMRGQGSSPLHF
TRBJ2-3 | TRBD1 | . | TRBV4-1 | TGCGCCAGCAGCTACCCGGGACAGGGCCGCACAGATACGCAGTATTTT | CASSYPGQGRTDTQYF
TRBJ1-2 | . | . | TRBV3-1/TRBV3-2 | TGTGCCAGCAGCCAAGTAGCCCAGGGAGGCTATGGCTACACCTTC | CASSQVAQGGYGYTF
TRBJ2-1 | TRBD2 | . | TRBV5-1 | TGCGCCAGCAATTATGGGGGGGACAATGAGCAGTTCTTC | CASNYGGDNEQFF
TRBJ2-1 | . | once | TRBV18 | TGTGCCAGCTCACCACAAGCCGGGGAGCAGTTCTTC | CASSPQAGEQFF
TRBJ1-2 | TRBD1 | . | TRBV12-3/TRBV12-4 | TGTGCCAGCAGTTTGGCAGGGGGTTTCTACACCTTC | CASSLAGGFYTF
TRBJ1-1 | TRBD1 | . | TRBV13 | TGTGCCAGCAGCTCCAGGGGGCGGACCACTGAAGCTTTCTTT | CASSSRGRTTEAFF